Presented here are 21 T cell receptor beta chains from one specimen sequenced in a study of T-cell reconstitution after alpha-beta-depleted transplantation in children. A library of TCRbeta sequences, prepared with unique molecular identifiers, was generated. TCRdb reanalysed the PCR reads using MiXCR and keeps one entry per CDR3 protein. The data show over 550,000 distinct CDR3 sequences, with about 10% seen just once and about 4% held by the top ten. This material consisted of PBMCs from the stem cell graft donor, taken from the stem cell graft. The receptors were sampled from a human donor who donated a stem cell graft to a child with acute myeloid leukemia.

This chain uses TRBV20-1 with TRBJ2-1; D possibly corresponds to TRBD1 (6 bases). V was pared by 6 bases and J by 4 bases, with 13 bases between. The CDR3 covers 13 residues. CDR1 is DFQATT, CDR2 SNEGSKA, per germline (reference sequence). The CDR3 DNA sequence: TGCAGTGCCCCATGGGGGCTTTACAATGAGCAGTTCTTC. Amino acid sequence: CSAPWGLYNEQFF.

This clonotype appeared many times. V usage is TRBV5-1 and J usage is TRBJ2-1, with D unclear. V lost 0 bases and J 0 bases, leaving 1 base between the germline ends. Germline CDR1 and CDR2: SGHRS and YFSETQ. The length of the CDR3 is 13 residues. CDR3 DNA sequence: TGCGCCAGCAGCTTGGACTCCTACAATGAGCAGTTCTTC. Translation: CASSLDSYNEQFF.

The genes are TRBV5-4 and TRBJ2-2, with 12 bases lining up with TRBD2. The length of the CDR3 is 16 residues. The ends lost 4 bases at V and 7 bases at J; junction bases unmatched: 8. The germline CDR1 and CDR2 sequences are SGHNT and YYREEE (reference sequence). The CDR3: CASSARTSGDLGELFF. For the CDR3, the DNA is TGTGCCAGCAGCGCACGGACTAGCGGGGATCTCGGGGAGCTGTTTTTT.

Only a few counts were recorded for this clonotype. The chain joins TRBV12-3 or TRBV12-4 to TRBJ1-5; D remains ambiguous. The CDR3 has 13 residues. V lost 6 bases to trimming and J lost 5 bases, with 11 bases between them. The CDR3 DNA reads TGTGCCAGCAGCATAGGGATGTATCAGCCCCAGCATTTT. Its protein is CASSIGMYQPQHF.

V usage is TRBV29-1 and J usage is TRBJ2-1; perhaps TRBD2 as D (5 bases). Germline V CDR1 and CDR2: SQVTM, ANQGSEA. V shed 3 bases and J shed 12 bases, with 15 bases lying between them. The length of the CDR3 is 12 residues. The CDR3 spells CSVDVRGEGQFF. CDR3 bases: TGCAGCGTTGATGTTCGGGGAGAAGGGCAGTTCTTC.

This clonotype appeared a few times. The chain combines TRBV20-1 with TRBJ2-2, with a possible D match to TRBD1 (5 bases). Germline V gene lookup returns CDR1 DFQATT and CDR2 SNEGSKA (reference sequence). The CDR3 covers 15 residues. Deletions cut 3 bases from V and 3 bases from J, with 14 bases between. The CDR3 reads CSASSFSGYTGELFF. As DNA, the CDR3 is TGCAGTGCTAGTAGTTTCTCAGGGTACACCGGGGAGCTGTTTTTT.

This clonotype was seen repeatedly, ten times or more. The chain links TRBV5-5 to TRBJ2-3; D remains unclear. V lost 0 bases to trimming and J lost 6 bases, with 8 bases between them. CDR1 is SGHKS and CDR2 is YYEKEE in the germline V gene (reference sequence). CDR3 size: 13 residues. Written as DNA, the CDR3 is TGTGCCAGCAGCTTGGGCCCCCCCGATACGCAGTATTTT. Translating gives CASSLGPPDTQYF.

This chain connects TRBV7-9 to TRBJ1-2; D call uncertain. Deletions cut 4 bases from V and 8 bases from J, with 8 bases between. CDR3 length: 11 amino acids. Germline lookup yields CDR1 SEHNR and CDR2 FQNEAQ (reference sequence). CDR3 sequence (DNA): TGTGCCAGCAGCTATTCCTTAGGCTACACCTTC. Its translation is CASSYSLGYTF.

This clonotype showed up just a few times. CDR3 in DNA: TGTGCCACCAGCAGAGTCCGGGGAAGCACAGATACGCAGTATTTT. Translated, it gives CATSRVRGSTDTQYF. This sequence joins TRBV15 and TRBJ2-3; weak D call: TRBD2 (5 bases). CDR1 is LNHNV and CDR2 is YYDKDF in the germline V gene (reference sequence). V was pared by 1 base and J by 0 bases, with 8 bases between. The CDR3 loop spans 15 amino acids. Combining the CDR3 with reference TRBV15 and TRBJ2-3 gives the whole variable domain DAMVIQNPRYQVTQFGKPVTLSCSQTLNHNVMYWYQQKSSQAPKLLFHYYDKDFNNEADTPDNFQSRRPNTSFCFLDIRSPGLGDTAMYLCATSRVRGSTDTQYFGPGTRLTVL.

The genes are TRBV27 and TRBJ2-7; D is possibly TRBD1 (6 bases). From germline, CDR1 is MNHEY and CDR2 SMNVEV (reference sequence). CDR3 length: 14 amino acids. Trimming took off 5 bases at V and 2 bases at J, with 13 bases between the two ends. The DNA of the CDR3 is TGTGCCAGCAGTCTTACGACAGGTCCCTACGAGCAGTACTTC. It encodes CASSLTTGPYEQYF.

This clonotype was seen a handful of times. CDR3 bases: TGCAGTGCTAGAGGCCACGGGCTAGCGCTAAACATTCAGTACTTC. Its protein is CSARGHGLALNIQYF. This chain uses TRBV20-1 with TRBJ2-4; TRBD2 is a possible D gene (6 bases). V was trimmed by 1 base and J by 6 bases, leaving 16 bases between them. Germline V gene data show CDR1 as DFQATT and CDR2 as SNEGSKA (reference sequence). The CDR3 consists of 15 residues.

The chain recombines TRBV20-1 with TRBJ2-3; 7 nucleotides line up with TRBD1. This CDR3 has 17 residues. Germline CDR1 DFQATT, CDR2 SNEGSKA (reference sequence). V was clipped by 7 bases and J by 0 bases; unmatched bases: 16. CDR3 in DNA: TGCAGTGTCGAGGGGGCAGGGGGTTCCCAGAGCACAGATACGCAGTATTTT. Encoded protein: CSVEGAGGSQSTDTQYF.

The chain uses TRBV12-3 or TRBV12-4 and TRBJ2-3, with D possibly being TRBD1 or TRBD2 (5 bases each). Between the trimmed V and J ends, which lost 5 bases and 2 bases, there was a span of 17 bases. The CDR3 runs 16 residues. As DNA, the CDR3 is TGTGCCAGCAGTACCCACTTCCGGGACCTCACAGATACGCAGTATTTT. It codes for CASSTHFRDLTDTQYF.

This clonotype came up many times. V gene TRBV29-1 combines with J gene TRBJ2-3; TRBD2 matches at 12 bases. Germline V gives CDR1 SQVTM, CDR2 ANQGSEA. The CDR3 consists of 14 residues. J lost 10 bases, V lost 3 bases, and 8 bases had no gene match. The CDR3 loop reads CSVDLLAGGSPQYF. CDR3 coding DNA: TGCAGCGTTGACCTCCTAGCGGGAGGGTCTCCGCAGTATTTT.

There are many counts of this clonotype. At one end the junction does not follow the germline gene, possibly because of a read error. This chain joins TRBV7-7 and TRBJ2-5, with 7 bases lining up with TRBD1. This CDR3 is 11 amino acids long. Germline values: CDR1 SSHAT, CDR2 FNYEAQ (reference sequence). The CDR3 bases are TGTGCTAGCAGCGAAGACAGGGTCCAGTACTTC. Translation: CASSEDRVQYF.

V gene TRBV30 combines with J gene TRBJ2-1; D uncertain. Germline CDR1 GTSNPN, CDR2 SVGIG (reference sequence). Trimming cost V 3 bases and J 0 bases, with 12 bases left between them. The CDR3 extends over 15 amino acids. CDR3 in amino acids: CAWRVLGSSYNEQFF. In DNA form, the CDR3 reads TGTGCCTGGAGAGTGTTGGGAAGCTCCTACAATGAGCAGTTCTTC.

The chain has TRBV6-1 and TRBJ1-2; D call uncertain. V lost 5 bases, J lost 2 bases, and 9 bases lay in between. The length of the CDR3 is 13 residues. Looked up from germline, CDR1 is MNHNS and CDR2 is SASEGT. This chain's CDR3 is CASSLRVNYGYTF. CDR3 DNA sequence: TGTGCCAGCAGTCTCCGGGTGAACTATGGCTACACCTTC.

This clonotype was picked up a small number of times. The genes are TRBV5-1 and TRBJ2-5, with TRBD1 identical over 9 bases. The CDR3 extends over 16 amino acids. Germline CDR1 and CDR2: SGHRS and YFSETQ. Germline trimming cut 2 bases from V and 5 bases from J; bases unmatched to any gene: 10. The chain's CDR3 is CASSLTTQGALETQYF. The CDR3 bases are TGCGCCAGCAGCTTAACTACACAGGGGGCGTTGGAGACCCAGTACTTC.

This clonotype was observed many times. CDR3: CATSDPYSYEQYF. CDR3 nucleotide sequence: TGTGCCACCAGTGATCCCTACTCCTACGAGCAGTACTTC. The chain combines TRBV24-1 with TRBJ2-7; D is uncertain. V was trimmed by 3 bases and J by 0 bases, leaving 5 bases between them. Germline CDR1 KGHDR, CDR2 SFDVKD. This CDR3 is 13 amino acids long.

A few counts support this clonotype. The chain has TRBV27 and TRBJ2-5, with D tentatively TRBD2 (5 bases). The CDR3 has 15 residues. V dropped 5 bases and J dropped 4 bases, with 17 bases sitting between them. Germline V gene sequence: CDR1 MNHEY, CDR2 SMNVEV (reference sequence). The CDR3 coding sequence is TGTGCCAGCAGTCCACTCGATAGGAGGAGAGAGACCCAGTACTTC. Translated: CASSPLDRRRETQYF.

The DNA for the CDR3 is TGTGCCAGCTCACCACCGGGGTCATTACTATCCTACGAGCAGTACTTC. Its translation is CASSPPGSLLSYEQYF. J is TRBJ2-7 and V is TRBV18; D is unresolved. V lost 0 bases, J lost 1 base, and 13 bases lay in between. The CDR3 sequence is 16 residues long. The germline V gene has CDR1 KGHSH and CDR2 LQKENI.